The T cell receptor beta chain described here comes from a study of sequential checkpoint blockade in melanoma. Assay used: immunoSEQ multiplex PCR; TCRdb lists only in-frame clones, some missing. The sample records 15,000 to 20,000 clones, approximately 80% being singletons. The treatment is: randomized to nivolumab then ipilimumab (arm A) or the reverse (arm B). V lost 6 bases and J lost 3, with 15 bases in between. Germline loops: CDR1 MNHNS, CDR2 SASEGT. This CDR3 is built from 14 residues. This clone was counted only a few times. Material: CD8+ T cells sorted from blood (inferred from file names), obtained from a patient given nivolumab and ipilimumab in sequence. The chain has TRBV6-1 and TRBJ2-7; D is perhaps TRBD1 (5 bases). The source of this sequence is a human donor with melanoma. CDR3 coding DNA: TGTGCCAGCAGCAAGGGGTCAGGTTACTACGAGCAGTACTTC. This codes for CASSKGSGYYEQYF.